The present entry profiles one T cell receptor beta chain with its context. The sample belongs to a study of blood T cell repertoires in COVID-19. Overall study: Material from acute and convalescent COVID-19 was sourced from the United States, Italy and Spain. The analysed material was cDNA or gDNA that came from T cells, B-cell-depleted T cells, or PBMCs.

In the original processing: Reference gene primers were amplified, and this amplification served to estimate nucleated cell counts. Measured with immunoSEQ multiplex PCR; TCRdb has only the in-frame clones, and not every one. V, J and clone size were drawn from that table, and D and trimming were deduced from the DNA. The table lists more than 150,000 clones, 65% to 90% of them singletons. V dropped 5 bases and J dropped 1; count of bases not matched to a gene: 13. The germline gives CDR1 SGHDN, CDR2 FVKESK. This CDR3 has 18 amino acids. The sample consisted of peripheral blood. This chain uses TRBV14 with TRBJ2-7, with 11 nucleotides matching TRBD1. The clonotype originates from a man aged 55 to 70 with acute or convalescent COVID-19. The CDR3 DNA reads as TGTGCCAGCAGCGGACGTAGAGTCGGGACAGGGGGATCCTACGAGCAGTACTTC. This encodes CASSGRRVGTGGSYEQYF. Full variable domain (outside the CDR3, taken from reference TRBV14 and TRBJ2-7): EAGVTQFPSHSVIEKGQTVTLRCDPISGHDNLYWYRRVMGKEIKFLLHFVKESKQDESGMPNNRFLAERTGGTYSTLKVQPAELEDSGVYFCASSGRRVGTGGSYEQYFGPGTRLTVT.